These 21 T cell receptor beta chains originate from one sample sequenced in a study of response to subunit inactivated influenza vaccine. TCRdb redid the calling of the RT-PCR reads with MiXCR, one entry per CDR3 protein. The sample yields over 450,000 distinct CDR3 sequences, under 15% seen once. The sample was PBMCs from blood, taken roughly 47 days after vaccination. The receptors shown here come from a man aged 45 to 65 who received an inactivated influenza vaccine.

The chain employs TRBV5-1 and TRBJ1-4; D perhaps matches TRBD1 (6 bases). Between the trimmed V and J ends, which lost 0 bases and 5 bases, there was a span of 11 bases. CDR1 is SGHRS and CDR2 is YFSETQ in the germline V gene. The CDR3 extends over 15 amino acids. The DNA for the CDR3 is TGCGCCAGCAGCTTGGGCAGGGGTGGAAATGAAAAACTGTTTTTT. Its translation is CASSLGRGGNEKLFF.

The gene calls are TRBV6-1 and TRBJ2-7, with 9 positions matching TRBD1. The CDR3 runs 14 residues. Trimming took 4 bases from V and 6 from J; bases not matched to a gene: 7. CDR1 and CDR2 from the germline V gene are MNHNS and SASEGT. CDR3 residues: CASSGGQGLGEQYF. CDR3 coding DNA: TGTGCCAGCAGTGGGGGACAGGGCTTAGGCGAGCAGTACTTC.

The genes are TRBV6-5 and TRBJ2-5; TRBD2 might be the D (7 bases). The CDR3 consists of 12 residues. The V end was cut by 8 bases, the J end by 5 bases, with 12 bases between. Looked up from germline, CDR1 is MNHEY and CDR2 is SVGAGI. The CDR3 protein is CASRRGAETQYF. The CDR3 DNA is TGTGCCAGCCGCCGGGGGGCTGAGACCCAGTACTTC.

This chain joins TRBV6-2 or TRBV6-3 and TRBJ2-7; weak D call: TRBD1 (5 bases). CDR3 length equals 14 residues. CDR1 MNHEY and CDR2 SVGEGT come from the germline V gene. V was shortened by 7 bases and J by 3 bases, with 16 bases between the two germline ends. DNA of the CDR3: TGTGCCAGCACCAAGCAATGGGGCAGCTACGAGCAGTACTTC. This translates into CASTKQWGSYEQYF.

This clonotype came up a few times. The CDR3 nucleotides are TGTGCTATCCCACCCGGGACCCCAAGGAGCTCCTACGAGCAGTACTTC. This encodes CAIPPGTPRSSYEQYF. The genes are TRBV7-7 and TRBJ2-7, with D possibly called TRBD1 or TRBD2 (5 bases each). Germline CDR1 SSHAT, CDR2 FNYEAQ (reference sequence). This CDR3 is built from 16 residues.

V and J are TRBV7-6 and TRBJ2-2, with D perhaps matching TRBD1 (6 bases). The germline V gene has CDR1 SGHVS and CDR2 FNYEAQ. V lost 3 bases and J 10 bases, leaving 9 bases between the germline ends. The CDR3 consists of 12 residues. The CDR3 sequence is CASSFGGQELFF. CDR3 coding DNA: TGTGCCAGCAGCTTTGGGGGCCAGGAGCTGTTTTTT. The whole variable domain, filled in from reference TRBV7-6 and TRBJ2-2, reads GAGVSQSPRYKVTKRGQDVALRCDPISGHVSLYWYRQALGQGPEFLTYFNYEAQQDKSGLPNDRFSAERPEGSISTLTIQRTEQRDSAMYRCASSFGGQELFFGEGSRLTVL.

This clonotype has ten or more counts. The chain links TRBV6-1 to TRBJ1-5; D gene unclear. CDR3 length: 13 amino acids. Germline CDR1 and CDR2: MNHNS and SASEGT. V gave up 3 bases and J gave up 7 bases, with 10 bases separating them. CDR3: CASSEGIRQPQHF. The CDR3 DNA is TGTGCCAGCAGTGAGGGGATTCGACAGCCCCAGCATTTT.

This clonotype was recorded a few times. The rearrangement uses TRBV4-2 and TRBJ1-3; tentative D call: TRBD1 (5 bases). Trimming took 5 bases from V and 4 from J, leaving 24 bases between them. In germline, CDR1 is LGHNA, CDR2 YNFKEQ. The CDR3 covers 18 residues. CDR3 in amino acids: CASSKGKGEGPRGNTIYF. DNA of the CDR3: TGTGCCAGCAGCAAAGGGAAAGGGGAGGGACCTAGGGGAAACACCATATATTTT.

There are a few counts of this clonotype. The genes are TRBV5-5 and TRBJ2-2, with D tentatively TRBD1 (5 bases). V lost 7 bases to trimming and J lost 3 bases, with 19 bases between them. The CDR3 covers 16 residues. Germline V gene data show CDR1 as SGHKS and CDR2 as YYEKEE (reference sequence). The CDR3 bases are TGTGCCAGCGGCATAGGGGCGACCCCCTACACCGGGGAGCTGTTTTTT. It yields the protein CASGIGATPYTGELFF.

The table lists this clonotype with a few counts. The CDR3 region is CSVSSSGANVLTF. CDR3 DNA sequence: TGCAGCGTTTCTAGCTCTGGGGCCAACGTCCTGACTTTC. The J gene is TRBJ2-6, the V gene TRBV29-1, with unresolved D. V was trimmed by 5 bases and J by 0 bases, leaving 5 bases between them. CDR3 size: 13 residues. In germline, CDR1 is SQVTM, CDR2 ANQGSEA.

This chain links TRBV28 with TRBJ2-7; no clear D. The V gene lost 5 bases and the J gene lost 3 bases, with 11 bases spanning the gap. From germline, CDR1 is MDHEN and CDR2 SYDVKM. The CDR3 covers 13 residues. CDR3 nucleotide sequence: TGTGCCAGCAGTCCCGAAATAGTCTACGAGCAGTACTTC. Protein product: CASSPEIVYEQYF.

The chain uses TRBV7-2 and TRBJ2-3; D possibly corresponds to TRBD1 (6 bases). This CDR3 spans 17 amino acids. Germline V gene data show CDR1 as SGHTA and CDR2 as FQGNSA. V shed 5 bases and J shed 0 bases, with 18 bases lying between them. The CDR3 coding sequence is TGTGCCAGCAGCCAAGGGACAAGAAAAGCTAGCACAGATACGCAGTATTTT. Its protein product is CASSQGTRKASTDTQYF.

The CDR3 DNA follows: TGTGCCAGCAGCTTACGGGACTTTTACAATGAGCAGTTCTTC. Translation gives CASSLRDFYNEQFF. V and J are TRBV7-2 and TRBJ2-1, with a tentative D call TRBD2 (6 bases). V lost 2 bases and J lost 4, with 9 bases in between. There are 14 residues in the CDR3. Germline V gene data show CDR1 as SGHTA and CDR2 as FQGNSA.

This clonotype was detected many times. This sequence joins TRBV7-8 and TRBJ2-1; TRBD2 agrees at 16 bases. CDR1 SGHVS and CDR2 FQNEAQ come from the germline V gene. Trimming removed 5 bases from V and 10 bases from J; junction bases left unmatched: 8. CDR3 length: 16 residues. CDR3 loop: CASSAPGGLAGGEQFF. DNA of the CDR3: TGTGCCAGCAGCGCCCCTGGGGGACTAGCGGGAGGGGAGCAGTTCTTC.

The chain has TRBV28 and TRBJ2-6; TRBD1 might be the D (5 bases). Germline assignment: CDR1 MDHEN and CDR2 SYDVKM. This CDR3 comprises 21 residues. V was cut by 6 bases and J by 0 bases, with 27 bases left in between. CDR3 in DNA: TGTGCCAGCAGAGATACGTTGGGGCAGAAAAAAGAACGCTCTGGGGCCAACGTCCTGACTTTC. It encodes CASRDTLGQKKERSGANVLTF.

This clonotype was seen more than once but under ten times. This sequence joins TRBV7-6 and TRBJ1-2; possibly TRBD1 for D (5 bases). The CDR3 is made up of 14 amino acids. Trimming took 3 bases from V and 3 from J, leaving 11 bases between them. CDR1 is SGHVS, CDR2 FNYEAQ, per germline. CDR3 residues: CASSLTEADYGYTF. CDR3 nucleotides: TGTGCCAGCAGCTTGACAGAGGCGGACTATGGCTACACCTTC.

The sample holds a few counts of this clonotype. The rearrangement joins TRBV11-2 to TRBJ2-2; 7 nucleotides line up with TRBD1. The V gene end was trimmed by 6 bases and the J gene end by 3 bases; junction bases not matched to a gene: 7. The CDR3 contains 15 residues. Germline V gives CDR1 SGHAT, CDR2 FQNNGV. The CDR3: CASSSTGVYTGELFF. DNA of the CDR3: TGTGCCAGCAGTTCCACAGGGGTCTACACCGGGGAGCTGTTTTTT.

There are many counts of this clonotype. This sequence joins TRBV7-2 and TRBJ2-1; 10 bases align to TRBD1. Losses at the gene ends were 8 bases for V and 2 bases for J; bases not matched to a gene: 3. Germline loops: CDR1 SGHTA, CDR2 FQGNSA. The CDR3 is 14 amino acids. The CDR3 is CASGGTGAYNEQFF. CDR3 nucleotides: TGTGCCAGCGGCGGGACAGGGGCCTACAATGAGCAGTTCTTC. The variable domain in full, with the rest retrieved from reference TRBV7-2 and TRBJ2-1, is GAGVSQSPSNKVTEKGKDVELRCDPISGHTALYWYRQSLGQGLEFLIYFQGNSAPDKSGLPSDRFSAERTGGSVSTLTIQRTQQEDSAVYLCASGGTGAYNEQFFGPGTRLTVL.

As for this clonotype: A much larger clone lies one base from this, so it may be a read error. The chain employs TRBV29-1 and TRBJ2-5; D not resolved. V was trimmed by 8 bases and J by 5 bases, leaving 12 bases between them. CDR3 size: 11 residues. Germline values: CDR1 SQVTM, CDR2 ANQGSEA. This CDR3 reads CSFSHRETQYF. As DNA, the CDR3 is TGCAGCTTCTCCCACCGGGAGACCCAGTACTTC.

This clonotype was seen more than once but under ten times. The chain links TRBV25-1 to TRBJ2-1; D is unresolved. With 3 bases removed from V and 7 bases from J, the gap between germline ends came to 16 bases. The CDR3 has 15 residues. Germline V gene lookup returns CDR1 MGHDK and CDR2 SYGVNS. The CDR3 sequence: CASSETTLLMNEQFF. The CDR3 region has the DNA TGTGCCAGCAGTGAGACAACCCTTTTAATGAATGAGCAGTTCTTC.

The chain links TRBV3-1 to TRBJ2-7, with D hard to call. CDR1 is LGHDT and CDR2 is YNNKEL in the germline V gene (reference sequence). The CDR3 is 14 residues long. The ends were cut back, 0 bases at V and 1 base at J, with 7 bases in the middle. CDR3 in amino acids: CASSQEVKSYEQYF. In DNA form, the CDR3 reads TGTGCCAGCAGCCAAGAGGTAAAGTCCTACGAGCAGTACTTC.